The 12 T cell receptor beta chains given below trace back to one sample, sequenced in a study of cytomegalovirus exposure and HLA in healthy donors. Profiling relied on immunoSEQ multiplex PCR, and the TCRdb table lists in-frame clones only, not all of them. The sample holds 150,000 to 200,000 clones, 85% seen once. Material for sequencing was PBMCs. Receptors originate from a man between 18 and 29 years old in good health and CMV-seropositive.

This chain links TRBV5-5 with TRBJ1-5, with D perhaps TRBD1 (5 bases). The CDR3 totals 15 residues. V lost 1 base to trimming and J lost 3 bases, with 11 bases between them. Germline CDR1 SGHKS, CDR2 YYEKEE (reference sequence). The CDR3 reads CASSLLTGLNQPQHF. In nucleotides, the CDR3 is TGTGCCAGCAGCTTGTTAACAGGCCTCAATCAGCCCCAGCATTTT.

The chain is built from TRBV5-4 and TRBJ1-2, with unresolved D. Germline V gene data show CDR1 as SGHNT and CDR2 as YYREEE (reference sequence). V shed 0 bases and J shed 2 bases, with 8 bases lying between them. The CDR3 consists of 14 residues. The CDR3 coding sequence is TGTGCCAGCAGCTTGGCTGCAGAAAACTATGGCTACACCTTC. This encodes CASSLAAENYGYTF.

J is TRBJ2-5 and V is TRBV28; D possibly corresponds to TRBD2 (6 bases). The CDR3 has 16 amino acids. Trimming cost V 5 bases and J 0 bases, with 16 bases left between them. CDR1 is MDHEN and CDR2 is SYDVKM in the germline V gene. This CDR3 reads CASSGTRYQYQETQYF. The CDR3 bases are TGTGCCAGCAGTGGGACTCGTTATCAGTACCAAGAGACCCAGTACTTC.

The V call is TRBV28, the J call TRBJ2-1, with TRBD2 matching over 9 bases. CDR3 length: 14 amino acids. V shed 5 bases, J shed 8 bases, and the junction held 7 bases outside the gene matches. In germline, CDR1 is MDHEN, CDR2 SYDVKM. The CDR3 protein is CASSIAGLAHEQFF. CDR3 bases: TGTGCCAGCAGTATAGCGGGACTAGCACATGAGCAGTTCTTC.

In its sample, this clone was seen a few times. J is TRBJ2-4 and V is TRBV11-2; 9 bases fit TRBD1. There are 14 residues in the CDR3. Germline V gene data show CDR1 as SGHAT and CDR2 as FQNNGV. The V and J ends lost 4 bases and 8 bases, in that order; junction bases with no gene match: 6. This CDR3 is CASSYETGGDIQYF. The DNA for the CDR3 is TGTGCCAGCAGCTACGAGACAGGGGGAGACATTCAGTACTTC. Supplemented by reference TRBV11-2 and TRBJ2-4, the full variable domain reads EAGVAQSPRYKIIEKRQSVAFWCNPISGHATLYWYQQILGQGPKLLIQFQNNGVVDDSQLPKDRFSAERLKGVDSTLKIQPAKLEDSAVYLCASSYETGGDIQYFGAGTRLSVL.

In its sample, this clone was seen once. J is TRBJ1-2 and V is TRBV9; D unclear. The V end lost 0 bases, the J end lost 0 bases, and 12 bases lay between the germline ends. Germline V gives CDR1 SGDLS, CDR2 YYNGEE. This CDR3 region has 16 residues. CDR3 in DNA: TGTGCCAGCAGCGTAGGCGAGAGACAATCTAACTATGGCTACACCTTC. It yields the protein CASSVGERQSNYGYTF.

This chain uses TRBV6-1 with TRBJ1-4; D perhaps matches TRBD1 (5 bases). Per germline, CDR1 MNHNS and CDR2 SASEGT. Trimming removed 6 bases from V and 5 bases from J, with 13 bases in between. The length of the CDR3 is 14 residues. The CDR3 protein is CASRQDSVNEKLFF. The CDR3 nucleotides read TGTGCCAGCAGACAAGACAGCGTGAATGAAAAACTGTTTTTT.

This clone appeared once. This chain uses TRBV4-1 with TRBJ2-1; D is unclear. The V gene's germline CDR1 is MGHRA and CDR2 YSYEKL. The CDR3 length is 16 residues. Trimming removed 0 bases from V and 4 bases from J, with 13 bases in between. The CDR3 sequence: CASSQESLPIYNEQFF. The CDR3 coding sequence is TGCGCCAGCAGCCAAGAAAGCCTACCAATATACAATGAGCAGTTCTTC.

The V call is TRBV30, the J call TRBJ2-1; tentative D call: TRBD2 (6 bases). Germline V CDR1 and CDR2: GTSNPN, SVGIG (reference sequence). This CDR3 is built from 17 residues. The ends were cut back, 0 bases at V and 5 bases at J, with 20 bases in the middle. The CDR3 sequence is CAWSVLAGRGINNEQFF. In nucleotides, the CDR3 is TGTGCCTGGAGTGTTCTGGCGGGACGGGGGATTAACAATGAGCAGTTCTTC.

This chain uses TRBV10-3 with TRBJ2-1, with D possibly being TRBD1 (5 bases). The CDR3 length is 15 residues. Trimming removed 0 bases at V and 5 bases at J, with 11 bases between. Germline CDR1 ENHRY, CDR2 SYGVKD. The CDR3 DNA follows: TGTGCCATCAGTGAGTCAGGGGCGACTCACAATGAGCAGTTCTTC. Its translation is CAISESGATHNEQFF.

This clone has just a few counts. This sequence joins TRBV5-4 and TRBJ2-1, with TRBD2 identical over 15 bases. V gave up 3 bases and J gave up 13 bases; unmatched junction bases: 2. The CDR3 runs to 13 residues. Germline CDR1 is SGHNT and CDR2 is YYREEE (reference sequence). The CDR3: CASSSGLAGGQFF. The CDR3 DNA reads as TGTGCCAGCAGCTCGGGACTAGCGGGGGGACAGTTCTTC.

In this sample, this clone turned up once. V gene TRBV19 combines with J gene TRBJ2-3; D may be TRBD1 (5 bases). Trimming removed 3 bases at V and 5 bases at J, with 6 bases between. CDR1 and CDR2 from the germline V gene are LNHDA and SQIVND (reference sequence). The CDR3 length is 12 residues. CDR3 protein: CASSIQGDTQYF. As DNA, the CDR3 is TGTGCCAGTAGTATTCAGGGAGATACGCAGTATTTT.